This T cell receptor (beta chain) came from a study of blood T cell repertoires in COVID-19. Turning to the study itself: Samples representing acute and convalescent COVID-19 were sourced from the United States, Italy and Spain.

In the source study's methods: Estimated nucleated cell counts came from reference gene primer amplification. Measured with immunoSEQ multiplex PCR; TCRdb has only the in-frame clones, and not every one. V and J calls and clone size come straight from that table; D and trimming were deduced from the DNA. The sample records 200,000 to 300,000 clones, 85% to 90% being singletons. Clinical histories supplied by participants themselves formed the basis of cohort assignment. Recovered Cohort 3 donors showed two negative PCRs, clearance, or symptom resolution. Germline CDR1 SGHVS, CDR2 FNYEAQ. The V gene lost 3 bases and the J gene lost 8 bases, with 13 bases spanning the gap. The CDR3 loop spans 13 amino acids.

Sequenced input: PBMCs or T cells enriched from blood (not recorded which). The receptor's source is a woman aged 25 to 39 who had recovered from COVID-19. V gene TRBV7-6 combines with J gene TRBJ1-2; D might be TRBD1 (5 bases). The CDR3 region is CASSLPQGRGYTF. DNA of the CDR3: TGTGCCAGCAGCTTGCCCCAGGGCCGAGGCTACACCTTC. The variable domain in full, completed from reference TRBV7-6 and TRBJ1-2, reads GAGVSQSPRYKVTKRGQDVALRCDPISGHVSLYWYRQALGQGPEFLTYFNYEAQQDKSGLPNDRFSAERPEGSISTLTIQRTEQRDSAMYRCASSLPQGRGYTFGSGTRLTVV.